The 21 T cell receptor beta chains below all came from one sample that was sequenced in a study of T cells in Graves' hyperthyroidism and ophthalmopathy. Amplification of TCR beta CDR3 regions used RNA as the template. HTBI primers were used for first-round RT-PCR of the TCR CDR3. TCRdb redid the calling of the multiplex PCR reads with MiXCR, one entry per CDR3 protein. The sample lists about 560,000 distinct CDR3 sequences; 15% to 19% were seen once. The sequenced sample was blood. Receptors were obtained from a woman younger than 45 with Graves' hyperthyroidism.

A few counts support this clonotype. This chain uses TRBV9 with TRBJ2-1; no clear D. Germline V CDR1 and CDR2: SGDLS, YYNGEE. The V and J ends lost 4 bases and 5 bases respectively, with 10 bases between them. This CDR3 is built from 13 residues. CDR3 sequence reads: CASSYGGHNEQFF. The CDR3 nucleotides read TGTGCCAGCAGCTACGGCGGCCACAATGAGCAGTTCTTC. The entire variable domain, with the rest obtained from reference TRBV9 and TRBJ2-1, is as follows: DSGVTQTPKHLITATGQRVTLRCSPRSGDLSVYWYQQSLDQGLQFLIQYYNGEERAKGNILERFSAQQFPDLHSELNLSSLELGDSALYFCASSYGGHNEQFFGPGTRLTVL.

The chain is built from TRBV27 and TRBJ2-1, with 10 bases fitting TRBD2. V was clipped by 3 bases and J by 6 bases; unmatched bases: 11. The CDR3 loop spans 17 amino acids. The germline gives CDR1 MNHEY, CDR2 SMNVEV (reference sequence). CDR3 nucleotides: TGTGCCAGCAGTTTCTGCTGTAGCGGGGGGATTGTCAATGAGCAGTTCTTC. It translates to CASSFCCSGGIVNEQFF.

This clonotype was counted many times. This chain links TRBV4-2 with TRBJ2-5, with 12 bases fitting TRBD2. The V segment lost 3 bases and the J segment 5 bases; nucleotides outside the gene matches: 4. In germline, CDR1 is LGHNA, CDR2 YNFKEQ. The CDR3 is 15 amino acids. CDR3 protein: CASSHGTSGPETQYF. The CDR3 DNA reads TGTGCCAGCAGCCACGGGACTAGCGGGCCGGAGACCCAGTACTTC.

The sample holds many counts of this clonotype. The CDR3 loop reads CASSKTSGGTDTQYF. Written as DNA, the CDR3 is TGTGCCAGCAGCAAGACTAGCGGGGGGACAGATACGCAGTATTTT. The chain combines TRBV7-2 with TRBJ2-3; 13 nucleotides match TRBD2. V was clipped by 5 bases and J by 3 bases; unmatched bases: 2. Per germline, CDR1 SGHTA and CDR2 FQGNSA. This CDR3 has 15 amino acids.

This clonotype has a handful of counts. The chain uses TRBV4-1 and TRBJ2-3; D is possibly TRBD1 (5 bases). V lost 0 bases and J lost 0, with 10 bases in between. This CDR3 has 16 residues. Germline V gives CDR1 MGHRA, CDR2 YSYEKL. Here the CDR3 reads CASSQDRGSSTDTQYF. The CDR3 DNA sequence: TGCGCCAGCAGCCAAGATAGGGGATCTAGCACAGATACGCAGTATTTT.

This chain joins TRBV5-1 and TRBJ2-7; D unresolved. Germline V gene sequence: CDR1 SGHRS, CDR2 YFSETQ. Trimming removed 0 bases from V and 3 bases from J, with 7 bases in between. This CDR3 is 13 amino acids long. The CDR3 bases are TGCGCCAGCAGCTTGGAGGATAACTACGAGCAGTACTTC. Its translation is CASSLEDNYEQYF.

CDR3 sequence (DNA): TGTGCCAGCAGCACCTGGACAGGGTACACAGATACGCAGTATTTT. Its translation: CASSTWTGYTDTQYF. The chain uses TRBV5-8 and TRBJ2-3; 8 bases match TRBD1. The CDR3 covers 15 residues. Unmatched junction bases numbered 6, after V lost 4 bases and J lost 2 bases. Germline V gene lookup returns CDR1 SGHTS and CDR2 YDEGEE.

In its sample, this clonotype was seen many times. The CDR3 loop is CASNEQGAEKLFF. CDR3 DNA: TGTGCCAGCAACGAACAGGGGGCTGAAAAACTGTTTTTT. The chain has TRBV28 and TRBJ1-4, with TRBD1 identical over 9 bases. From germline, CDR1 is MDHEN and CDR2 SYDVKM. CDR3 size: 13 residues. Trimming took 7 bases from V and 7 from J; bases not matched to a gene: 4.

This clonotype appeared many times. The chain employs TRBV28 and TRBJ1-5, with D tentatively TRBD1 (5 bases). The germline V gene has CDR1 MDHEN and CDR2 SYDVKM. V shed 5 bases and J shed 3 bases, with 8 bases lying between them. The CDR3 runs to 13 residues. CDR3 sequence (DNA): TGTGCCAGCAGTACAGGAATCAATCAGCCCCAGCATTTT. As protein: CASSTGINQPQHF.

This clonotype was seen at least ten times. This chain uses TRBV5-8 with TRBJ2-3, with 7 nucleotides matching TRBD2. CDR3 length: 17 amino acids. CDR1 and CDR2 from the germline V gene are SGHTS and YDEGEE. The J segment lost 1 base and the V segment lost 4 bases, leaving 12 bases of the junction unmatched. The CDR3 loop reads CASSPRGGGRRTDTQYF. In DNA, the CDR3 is TGTGCCAGCAGCCCAAGAGGCGGGGGACGACGCACAGATACGCAGTATTTT.

In DNA form, the CDR3 reads TGTGCCAGTAGTATATCACCGGGACTAGCGTTCCCCTACGAGCAGTACTTC. It specifies CASSISPGLAFPYEQYF. This chain joins TRBV19 and TRBJ2-7; the match to TRBD2 covers 10 bases. The CDR3 is 17 amino acids. V trimming: 2 bases; J trimming: 2 bases; junction bases outside the gene matches: 9. Germline assignment: CDR1 LNHDA and CDR2 SQIVND (reference sequence).

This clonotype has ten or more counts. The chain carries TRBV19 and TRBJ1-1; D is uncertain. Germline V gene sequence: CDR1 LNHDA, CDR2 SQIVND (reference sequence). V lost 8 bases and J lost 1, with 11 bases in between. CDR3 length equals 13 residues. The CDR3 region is CASCSRKNTEAFF. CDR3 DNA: TGTGCCAGTTGTAGCAGGAAGAACACTGAAGCTTTCTTT. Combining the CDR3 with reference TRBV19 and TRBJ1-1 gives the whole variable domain DGGITQSPKYLFRKEGQNVTLSCEQNLNHDAMYWYRQDPGQGLRLIYYSQIVNDFQKGDIAEGYSVSREKKESFPLTVTSAQKNPTAFYLCASCSRKNTEAFFGQGTRLTVV.

The CDR3 loop reads CASMSTAGYNSPLHF. CDR3 bases: TGTGCCAGCATGTCCACGGCAGGTTATAATTCACCCCTCCACTTT. The gene calls are TRBV5-5 and TRBJ1-6; D remains unclear. Germline loops: CDR1 SGHKS, CDR2 YYEKEE (reference sequence). Trimming left V 6 bases short and J 4 bases short, with 14 bases between. The CDR3 extends over 15 amino acids. Drawing the rest from reference TRBV5-5 and TRBJ1-6, the complete variable domain is DAGVTQSPTHLIKTRGQQVTLRCSPISGHKSVSWYQQVLGQGPQFIFQYYEKEERGRGNFPDRFSARQFPNYSSELNVNALLLGDSALYLCASMSTAGYNSPLHFGNGTRLTVT.

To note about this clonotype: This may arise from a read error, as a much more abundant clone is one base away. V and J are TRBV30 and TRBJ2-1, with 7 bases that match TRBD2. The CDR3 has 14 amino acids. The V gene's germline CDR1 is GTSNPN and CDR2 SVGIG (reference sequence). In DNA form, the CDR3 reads TGTGCCTGGACCGGGGAGCGGGGATACGAAGAGCAGTGCTTC. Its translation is CAWTGERGYEEQCF.

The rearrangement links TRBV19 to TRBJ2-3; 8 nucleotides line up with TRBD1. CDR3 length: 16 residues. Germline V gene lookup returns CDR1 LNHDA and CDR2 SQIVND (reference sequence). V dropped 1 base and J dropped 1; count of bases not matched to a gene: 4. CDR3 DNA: TGTGCCAGTAGTATAGCAGGGGGCCGTGGCACAGATACGCAGTATTTT. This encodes CASSIAGGRGTDTQYF.

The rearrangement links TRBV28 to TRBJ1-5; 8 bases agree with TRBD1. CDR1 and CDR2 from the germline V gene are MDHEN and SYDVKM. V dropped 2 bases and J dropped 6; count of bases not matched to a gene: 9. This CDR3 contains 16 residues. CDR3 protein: CASSLRWTGSGQPQHF. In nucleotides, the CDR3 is TGTGCCAGCAGTTTAAGATGGACAGGGTCGGGTCAGCCCCAGCATTTT.

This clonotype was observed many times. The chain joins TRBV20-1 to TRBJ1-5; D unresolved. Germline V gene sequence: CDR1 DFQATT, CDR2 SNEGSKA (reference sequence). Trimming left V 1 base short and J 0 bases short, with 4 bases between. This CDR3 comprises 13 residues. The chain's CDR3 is CSARGHSNQPQHF. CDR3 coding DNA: TGCAGTGCTAGAGGGCATAGCAATCAGCCCCAGCATTTT.

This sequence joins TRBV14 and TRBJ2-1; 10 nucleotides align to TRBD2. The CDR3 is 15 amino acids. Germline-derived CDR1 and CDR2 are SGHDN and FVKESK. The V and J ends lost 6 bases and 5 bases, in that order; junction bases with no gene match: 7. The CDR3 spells CASRPTSGIDNEQFF. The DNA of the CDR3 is TGTGCCAGCAGACCCACTAGCGGGATAGACAATGAGCAGTTCTTC.

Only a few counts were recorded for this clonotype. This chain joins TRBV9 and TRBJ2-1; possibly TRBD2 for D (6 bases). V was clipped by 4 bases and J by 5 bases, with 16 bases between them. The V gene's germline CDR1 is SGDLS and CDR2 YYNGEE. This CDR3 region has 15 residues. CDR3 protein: CASSPTGGTHNEQFF. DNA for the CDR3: TGTGCCAGCAGCCCCACTGGTGGGACTCACAATGAGCAGTTCTTC.

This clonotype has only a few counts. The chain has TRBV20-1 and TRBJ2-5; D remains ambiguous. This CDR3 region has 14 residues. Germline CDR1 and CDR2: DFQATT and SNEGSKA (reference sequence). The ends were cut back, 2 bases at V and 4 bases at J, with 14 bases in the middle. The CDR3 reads CSARWVGPGETQYF. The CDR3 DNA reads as TGCAGTGCTAGATGGGTGGGCCCGGGAGAGACCCAGTACTTC.

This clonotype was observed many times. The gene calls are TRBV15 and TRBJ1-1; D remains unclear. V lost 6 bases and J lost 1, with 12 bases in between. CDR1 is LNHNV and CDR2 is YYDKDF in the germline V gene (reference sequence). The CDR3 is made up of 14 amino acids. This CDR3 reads CATSFYPTNTEAFF. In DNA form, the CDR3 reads TGTGCCACCAGTTTCTACCCGACGAACACTGAAGCTTTCTTT.